This T cell receptor beta chain was observed in a study of T-cell memory formation after mild COVID-19. MiXCR was run by TCRdb on the 5' RACE reads, yielding one entry per CDR3 protein. The table records about 400,000 distinct CDR3 sequences, 15% to 20% of them present only once. Trimming cost V 0 bases and J 5 bases, with 13 bases left between them. CDR3 size: 15 residues. CDR1 MNHEY and CDR2 SVGAGI come from the germline V gene. Sequencing was performed on PBMCs or a T cell subset sorted from them (not recorded which). This clonotype originated in a man between 18 and 35 years old who had mild COVID-19 (a few samples of this study predate the infection). Cell type and time point are not known. The genes are TRBV6-5 and TRBJ1-1, with D perhaps TRBD1 (5 bases). CDR3 protein: CASSYSGGKGTEAFF. CDR3 nucleotides: TGTGCCAGCAGTTACTCTGGGGGGAAGGGGACTGAAGCTTTCTTT.